A selection of T cell receptor beta chains follows, all from one sample in a study of blood T cell repertoires in COVID-19. Method: immunoSEQ multiplex PCR; TCRdb's copy keeps in-frame clones and lacks some. The table includes about 44,000 clones, 82% detected once. The sample taken for sequencing was peripheral blood. The receptors derive from a woman in her sixties or seventies with acute or convalescent COVID-19. CDR3s include the opening cysteine and the closing phenylalanine or tryptophan. The order of the fields is CDR3 protein, CDR3 DNA, D gene, V gene, clone size, J gene. A D gene is named only where the DNA matches it firmly. Not all rows give a size; the values are once, few, many and, for expanded clones, a class.

CDR3aa: CAWTGQGATSTEAFF
CDR3nt: TGTGCCTGGACTGGACAGGGGGCGACGAGCACTGAAGCTTTCTTT
d_gene: TRBD1
v_gene: TRBV30
abundance: NA
j_gene: TRBJ1-1

CDR3aa: CASSLEGQGYNQPQHF
CDR3nt: TGTGCCAGCAGCTTAGAGGGACAGGGTTACAATCAGCCCCAGCATTTT
d_gene: TRBD1
v_gene: TRBV7-8
abundance: NA
j_gene: TRBJ1-5

CDR3aa: CASSRNSGAGETQYF
CDR3nt: TGCGCCAGCAGCCGAAACAGCGGAGCCGGGGAGACCCAGTACTTC
d_gene: NA
v_gene: TRBV5-1
abundance: NA
j_gene: TRBJ2-5

CDR3aa: CASKYPGTFVSSYNEQFF
CDR3nt: TGTGCCAGCAAGTATCCAGGGACTTTCGTAAGCTCCTACAATGAGCAGTTCTTC
d_gene: NA
v_gene: TRBV7-2
abundance: NA
j_gene: TRBJ2-1

CDR3aa: CSAYIGNTIYF
CDR3nt: TGCAGTGCGTACATCGGAAACACCATATATTTT
d_gene: NA
v_gene: TRBV20-1
abundance: NA
j_gene: TRBJ1-3

CDR3aa: CASSLLGSDEQFF
CDR3nt: TGTGCCAGCAGTTTACTTGGCAGCGATGAGCAGTTCTTC
d_gene: NA
v_gene: TRBV12-3/TRBV12-4
abundance: NA
j_gene: TRBJ2-1

CDR3aa: CASSSGGRATEAFF
CDR3nt: TGTGCCAGCAGTTCAGGGGGCCGGGCCACTGAAGCTTTCTTT
d_gene: TRBD1
v_gene: TRBV28
abundance: once
j_gene: TRBJ1-1

CDR3aa: CASSLLQGTNTEAFF
CDR3nt: TGTGCCAGCAGCTTATTGCAGGGAACCAACACTGAAGCTTTCTTT
d_gene: NA
v_gene: TRBV11-2
abundance: NA
j_gene: TRBJ1-1

CDR3aa: CAWMSAGGVVDEQFF
CDR3nt: TGTGCCTGGATGTCGGCGGGTGGGGTCGTGGATGAGCAGTTCTTC
d_gene: NA
v_gene: TRBV30
abundance: NA
j_gene: TRBJ2-1

CDR3aa: CASSLATGKAFF
CDR3nt: TGTGCCAGCAGTTTAGCCACAGGGAAGGCTTTCTTT
d_gene: NA
v_gene: TRBV28
abundance: NA
j_gene: TRBJ1-1

CDR3aa: CASSLSGRAGEQYF
CDR3nt: TGTGCCAGTTCCCTCAGCGGGAGGGCGGGCGAGCAGTACTTC
d_gene: TRBD2
v_gene: TRBV3-1/TRBV3-2
abundance: NA
j_gene: TRBJ2-7

CDR3aa: CASSYGTRYTDTQYF
CDR3nt: TGTGCCAGCAGTTACGGCACCCGTTACACAGATACGCAGTATTTT
d_gene: NA
v_gene: TRBV6-2/TRBV6-3
abundance: NA
j_gene: TRBJ2-3

CDR3aa: CASSLRSRTEKISSGANVLTF
CDR3nt: TGTGCCAGCAGCTTAAGGAGTCGGACAGAAAAGATCAGCTCTGGGGCCAACGTCCTGACTTTC
d_gene: NA
v_gene: TRBV7-3
abundance: NA
j_gene: TRBJ2-6

CDR3aa: CASSQGWGGFEQYF
CDR3nt: TGCGCCAGCAGCCAAGGGTGGGGGGGATTCGAGCAGTACTTC
d_gene: TRBD2
v_gene: TRBV4-1
abundance: NA
j_gene: TRBJ2-7

CDR3aa: CASSNGGGRGRFWYF
CDR3nt: TGTGCCAGCAGCAACGGAGGGGGCAGGGGTCGGTTTTGGTACTTC
d_gene: NA
v_gene: TRBV21-1
abundance: NA
j_gene: TRBJ2-7

CDR3aa: CASSLSGISTDTQYF
CDR3nt: TGTGCCAGCAGCTTATCAGGGATTAGCACAGATACGCAGTATTTT
d_gene: NA
v_gene: TRBV7-9
abundance: NA
j_gene: TRBJ2-3

CDR3aa: CASSKRTGDQPQHF
CDR3nt: TGTGCCAGTAGTAAGAGGACTGGGGATCAGCCCCAGCATTTT
d_gene: NA
v_gene: TRBV19
abundance: NA
j_gene: TRBJ1-5

CDR3aa: CASSLGAPANTEAFF
CDR3nt: TGTGCCAGCAGCTTGGGGGCGCCGGCGAACACTGAAGCTTTCTTT
d_gene: NA
v_gene: TRBV5-4
abundance: NA
j_gene: TRBJ1-1

CDR3aa: CASSPAGANVLTF
CDR3nt: TGTGCCAGCAGTCCCGCTGGGGCCAACGTCCTGACTTTC
d_gene: NA
v_gene: TRBV12-3/TRBV12-4
abundance: NA
j_gene: TRBJ2-6

CDR3aa: CSVAPSGRAADTQYF
CDR3nt: TGCAGCGTTGCCCCTAGCGGGAGGGCCGCAGATACGCAGTATTTT
d_gene: TRBD2
v_gene: TRBV29-1
abundance: NA
j_gene: TRBJ2-3

CDR3aa: CAGSLAGGSTGELFF
CDR3nt: TGTGCCGGATCACTAGCGGGAGGTAGTACCGGGGAGCTGTTTTTT
d_gene: TRBD2
v_gene: TRBV6-5
abundance: NA
j_gene: TRBJ2-2

CDR3aa: CAWSAQKGMNTEAFF
CDR3nt: TGTGCCTGGAGTGCGCAAAAGGGGATGAACACTGAAGCTTTCTTT
d_gene: NA
v_gene: TRBV30
abundance: NA
j_gene: TRBJ1-1

CDR3aa: CSVGVQGNQPQHF
CDR3nt: TGCAGCGTTGGAGTACAGGGGAATCAGCCCCAGCATTTT
d_gene: TRBD1
v_gene: TRBV29-1
abundance: few
j_gene: TRBJ1-5

CDR3aa: CSVDRGTEAFF
CDR3nt: TGCAGCGTAGACAGGGGCACTGAAGCTTTCTTT
d_gene: TRBD1
v_gene: TRBV29-1
abundance: NA
j_gene: TRBJ1-1

CDR3aa: CASSPPGALSYEQYF
CDR3nt: TGTGCCAGCTCACCACCAGGAGCCCTGTCCTACGAGCAGTACTTC
d_gene: NA
v_gene: TRBV18
abundance: NA
j_gene: TRBJ2-7